This TCR beta chain is drawn from a study of blood T cell repertoires in COVID-19. About the study: The United States, Italy and Spain provided the acute and convalescent COVID-19 samples. T cells, B-cell-depleted T cells, or PBMCs supplied cDNA or gDNA.

This clone has just a few counts. In the authors' workflow: How many nucleated cells were present was estimated from reference gene primer amplification. TCRdb keeps only in-frame clones here, not all; method: immunoSEQ multiplex PCR. V, J and clone size were drawn from that table, and D and trimming were deduced from the DNA. The sample includes more than 200,000 clones, less than 85% of them seen just once. The germline V gene has CDR1 MDHEN and CDR2 SYDVKM. The CDR3 is made up of 16 amino acids. V lost 3 bases to trimming and J lost 7 bases, with 21 bases between them. The sample taken for sequencing was peripheral blood. The TCR comes from a woman over 75 with active or convalescent COVID-19. This chain connects TRBV28 to TRBJ1-2; D gene unclear. The CDR3 DNA is TGTGCCAGCAGTTTTTGGTCTAGGACTTCTATGGGTGGCTACACCTTC. Its translation: CASSFWSRTSMGGYTF.